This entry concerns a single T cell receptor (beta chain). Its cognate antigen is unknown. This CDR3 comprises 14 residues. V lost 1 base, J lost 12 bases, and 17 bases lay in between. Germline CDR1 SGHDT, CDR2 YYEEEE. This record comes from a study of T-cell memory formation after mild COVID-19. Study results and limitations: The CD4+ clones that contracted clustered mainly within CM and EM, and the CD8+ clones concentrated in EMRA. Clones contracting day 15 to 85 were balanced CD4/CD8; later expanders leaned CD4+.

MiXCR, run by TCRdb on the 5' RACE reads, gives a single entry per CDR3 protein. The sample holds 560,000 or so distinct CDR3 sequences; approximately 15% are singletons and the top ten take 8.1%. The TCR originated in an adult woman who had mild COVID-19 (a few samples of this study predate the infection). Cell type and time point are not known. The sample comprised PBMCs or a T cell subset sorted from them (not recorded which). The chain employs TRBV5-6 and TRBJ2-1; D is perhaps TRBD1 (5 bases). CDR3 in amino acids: CASSLRKGHMWQFF. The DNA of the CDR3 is TGTGCCAGCAGCTTGAGGAAGGGGCATATGTGGCAGTTCTTC.